What follows are 10 T cell receptor beta chains derived from one specimen sequenced in a study of regulatory dendritic cells for organ transplantation. TCRdb keeps only in-frame clones here, not all; method: immunoSEQ multiplex PCR. The sample carries under 40,000 clones, around nine tenths recorded once. The sample comprised naive CD8+ T cells from blood. The subset denotes: CD45RA+ naive T cells. Every receptor here comes from a human donor in good health.

This clone was seen just once. The CDR3 region has the DNA TGTGCCTGCGCACAGGGACTAGCGGGCACAGATACGCAGTATTTT. Translation: CACAQGLAGTDTQYF. V gene TRBV30 combines with J gene TRBJ2-3; 11 nucleotides align to TRBD2. J was trimmed by 1 base and V by 6 bases; bases with no gene match: 6. Looked up from germline, CDR1 is GTSNPN and CDR2 is SVGIG (reference sequence). The CDR3 consists of 15 residues. Complete variable domain (other parts from reference TRBV30 and TRBJ2-3): SQTIHQWPATLVQPVGSPLSLECTVEGTSNPNLYWYRQAAGRGLQLLFYSVGIGQISSEVPQNLSASRPQDRQFILSSKKLLLSDSGFYLCACAQGLAGTDTQYFGPGTRLTVL.

The CDR3 DNA reads as TGTGCCAGCAGCGTTGACAGGGTTGGGGCCAACGTCCTGACTTTC. Translating gives CASSVDRVGANVLTF. The chain joins TRBV9 to TRBJ2-6; 7 bases fit TRBD1. The CDR3 is 15 residues long. CDR1 is SGDLS and CDR2 is YYNGEE in the germline V gene. The J segment lost 3 bases and the V segment lost 2 bases, leaving 2 bases of the junction unmatched.

The chain is built from TRBV28 and TRBJ2-3; TRBD1 agrees at 9 bases. J was trimmed by 2 bases and V by 3 bases; bases with no gene match: 9. The CDR3 totals 17 residues. From germline, CDR1 is MDHEN and CDR2 SYDVKM. CDR3 sequence (DNA): TGTGCCAGCAGTTTTTCGCGGACAGGGGCCTACACAGATACGCAGTATTTT. Translated, it gives CASSFSRTGAYTDTQYF.

This clone was counted once. The chain joins TRBV7-2 to TRBJ2-7, with TRBD2 as a possible D gene (6 bases). Germline CDR1 reads SGHTA; CDR2 reads FQGNSA. This CDR3 contains 15 residues. The ends were cut back, 1 base at V and 4 bases at J, with 14 bases in the middle. CDR3 protein: CASSLGLGNSYEQYF. CDR3 in DNA: TGTGCCAGCAGCTTAGGACTAGGCAATTCTTACGAGCAGTACTTC. Full variable domain (outside the CDR3, taken from reference TRBV7-2 and TRBJ2-7): GAGVSQSPSNKVTEKGKDVELRCDPISGHTALYWYRQSLGQGLEFLIYFQGNSAPDKSGLPSDRFSAERTGGSVSTLTIQRTQQEDSAVYLCASSLGLGNSYEQYFGPGTRLTVT.

This chain joins TRBV19 and TRBJ1-5, with TRBD1 identical over 8 bases. The CDR3 has 13 residues. From germline, CDR1 is LNHDA and CDR2 SQIVND (reference sequence). Trimming removed 8 bases from V and 4 bases from J; junction bases left unmatched: 4. CDR3 protein: CASAGQGNQPQHF. The DNA for the CDR3 is TGTGCCAGTGCCGGACAGGGTAATCAGCCCCAGCATTTT.

The V gene is TRBV6-1, the J gene TRBJ2-1, with D possibly being TRBD1 (5 bases). In germline, CDR1 is MNHNS, CDR2 SASEGT. The CDR3 loop spans 14 amino acids. V lost 5 bases and J lost 1, with 9 bases in between. CDR3 in amino acids: CASSRGSSYNEQFF. The CDR3 DNA is TGTGCCAGCAGTAGGGGATCTTCCTACAATGAGCAGTTCTTC.

The chain has TRBV4-3 and TRBJ1-1; the D gene is possibly TRBD1 (5 bases). CDR3 length equals 14 residues. The germline V and J ends were trimmed by 3 bases and 1 base, with 9 bases remaining between them. Germline-derived CDR1 and CDR2 are LGHNA and YSLEER. DNA of the CDR3: TGCGCCAGCAGCCAGGGGACGGAGAACACTGAAGCTTTCTTT. Residues: CASSQGTENTEAFF.

The rearrangement links TRBV5-6 to TRBJ2-5; no reliable D call. The CDR3 totals 13 residues. From germline, CDR1 is SGHDT and CDR2 YYEEEE. V gave up 6 bases and J gave up 7 bases, with 16 bases separating them. CDR3 sequence reads: CASILGVSGTQYF. CDR3 in DNA: TGTGCCAGCATCCTTGGGGTCTCCGGGACCCAGTACTTC.

V usage is TRBV4-1 and J usage is TRBJ2-1; TRBD1 matches 11 bases. This CDR3 comprises 15 residues. Germline CDR1 reads MGHRA; CDR2 reads YSYEKL. V lost 0 bases, J lost 7 bases, and 2 bases stayed unmatched. In DNA form, the CDR3 reads TGCGCCAGCAGCCAAGATAGGGACAGGGGGAATGAGCAGTTCTTC. Its protein is CASSQDRDRGNEQFF.

The table lists this clone with a count of one. The chain employs TRBV4-1 and TRBJ2-5, with a tentative D call TRBD2 (6 bases). The DNA matches TRBJ2-7 better at its end, which makes the J call doubtful. CDR1 and CDR2 (germline): MGHRA, YSYEKL. The CDR3 covers 16 residues. The CDR3 coding sequence is TGCGCCAGCAGCCAAGATTTCGGGGACTCAGCCTACGAGCAGTACTTC. Translation: CASSQDFGDSAYEQYF.